The 8 T cell receptor beta chains in this list originate from one sample, sequenced in a study of metastatic and nonmetastatic thyroid tumors. No treatment of any kind had been given to any patient before thyroid surgery. With MiXCR, TCRdb reprocessed the PCR reads. The sample shows some 31,000 clones, roughly 19% of them seen only once. Sequences were obtained from blood. The receptors shown here come from a female donor with papillary thyroid cancer or a benign thyroid nodule (not recorded which). Some clones in this sample may be carry-over from other donors' samples.

This clone was seen at least ten times. The chain carries TRBV4-1 and TRBJ2-1; 9 nucleotides agree with TRBD1. CDR3 length: 18 residues. V shed 0 bases and J 9 bases; nucleotides not matched to a gene: 15. From germline, CDR1 is MGHRA and CDR2 YSYEKL. Written as DNA, the CDR3 is TGCGCCAGCAGCCAAGAGGGTTTATTCCGGACAGGGGCAGGTGAGCAGTTCTTC. Amino acid sequence: CASSQEGLFRTGAGEQFF.

At least ten counts were recorded for this clone. The chain couples TRBV7-9 to TRBJ2-7, with D possibly being TRBD2 (6 bases). Trimming left V 4 bases short and J 1 base short, with 14 bases between. Per germline, CDR1 SEHNR and CDR2 FQNEAQ (reference sequence). The CDR3 is made up of 15 amino acids. Written as DNA, the CDR3 is TGTGCCAGCAGCTCCCGCCGGGGAGGATCCTACGAGCAGTACTTC. Its translation: CASSSRRGGSYEQYF.

This chain links TRBV28 with TRBJ2-7; D may be TRBD1 (5 bases). This CDR3 has 14 residues. Germline V gene sequence: CDR1 MDHEN, CDR2 SYDVKM. Trimming left V 2 bases short and J 4 bases short, with 12 bases between. Written as DNA, the CDR3 is TGTGCCAGCAGTTTAAAACAGGCCTCTTACGAGCAGTACTTC. Residues: CASSLKQASYEQYF.

The J gene is TRBJ2-7, the V gene TRBV5-1; a possible D gene is TRBD2 (6 bases). The CDR3 totals 15 residues. The V end was cut by 7 bases, the J end by 1 base, with 18 bases between. The V gene's germline CDR1 is SGHRS and CDR2 YFSETQ. This CDR3 is CASYPQGGASYEQYF. CDR3 DNA sequence: TGCGCCAGCTATCCCCAGGGCGGGGCGTCCTACGAGCAGTACTTC.

In its sample, this clone is medium-sized. The J gene is TRBJ1-6, the V gene TRBV10-3; 9 bases match TRBD1. CDR3 length equals 13 residues. Trimming took 9 bases from V and 11 from J; bases not matched to a gene: 8. CDR1 is ENHRY and CDR2 is SYGVKD in the germline V gene. The CDR3 region is CAIRGQGMAPLHF. CDR3 coding DNA: TGTGCCATTCGTGGACAGGGGATGGCACCCCTCCACTTT.

In its sample, this clone was seen many times. The CDR3 DNA reads TGCAGTGCTAGAGGGGCAGTGAACACTGAAGCTTTCTTT. Encoded protein: CSARGAVNTEAFF. The chain joins TRBV20-1 to TRBJ1-1; D unclear. CDR1 and CDR2 (germline): DFQATT, SNEGSKA (reference sequence). This CDR3 comprises 13 residues. V shed 1 base and J shed 0 bases, with 6 bases lying between them.

The CDR3 reads CSASSLAGEPSGANVLTF. The CDR3 DNA reads as TGCAGTGCTAGCAGTCTAGCGGGAGAACCCTCTGGGGCCAACGTCCTGACTTTC. This chain uses TRBV20-1 with TRBJ2-6, with 10 nucleotides matching TRBD2. Germline CDR1 and CDR2: DFQATT and SNEGSKA (reference sequence). With 3 bases clipped from V and 0 bases from J, the junction kept 8 bases outside the gene matches. This CDR3 is built from 18 residues.

The CDR3 DNA follows: TGTGCCAGCAGCGGACAGGGACCTAATCAGCCCCAGCATTTT. It encodes CASSGQGPNQPQHF. J is TRBJ1-5 and V is TRBV2; 8 nucleotides match TRBD1. The germline gives CDR1 SNHLY, CDR2 FYNNEI. Unmatched junction bases numbered 5, after V lost 6 bases and J lost 4 bases. The CDR3 extends over 14 amino acids.